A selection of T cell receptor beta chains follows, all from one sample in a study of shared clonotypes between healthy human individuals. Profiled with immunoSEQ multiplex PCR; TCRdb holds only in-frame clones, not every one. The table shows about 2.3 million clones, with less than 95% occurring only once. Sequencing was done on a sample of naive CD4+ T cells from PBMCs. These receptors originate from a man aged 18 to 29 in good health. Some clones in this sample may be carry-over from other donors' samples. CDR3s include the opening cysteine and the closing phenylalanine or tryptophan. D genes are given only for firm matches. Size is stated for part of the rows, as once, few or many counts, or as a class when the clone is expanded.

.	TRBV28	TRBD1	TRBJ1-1	CASSPPTGMGTEAFF	TGTGCCAGCAGTCCCCCGACAGGGATGGGCACTGAAGCTTTCTTT
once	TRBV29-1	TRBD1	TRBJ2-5	CSVEDRGVETQYF	TGCAGCGTAGAGGACAGGGGAGTAGAGACCCAGTACTTC
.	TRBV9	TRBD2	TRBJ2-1	CASSPRGLAGINEQFF	TGTGCCAGCAGCCCCCGGGGACTAGCGGGAATCAATGAGCAGTTCTTC
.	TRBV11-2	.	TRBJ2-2	CASSFLRGRNTGELFF	TGTGCCAGCAGCTTTCTCCGGGGGCGGAACACCGGGGAGCTGTTTTTT
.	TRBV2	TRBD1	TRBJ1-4	CASSDGTANEKLFF	TGTGCCAGCAGTGATGGGACAGCTAATGAAAAACTGTTTTTT
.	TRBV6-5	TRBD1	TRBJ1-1	CASRDRMNTEAFF	TGTGCCAGCAGGGACAGGATGAACACTGAAGCTTTCTTT
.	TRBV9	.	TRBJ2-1	CASSPTGETVTEQFF	TGTGCCAGCAGCCCCACGGGGGAGACCGTGACGGAGCAGTTCTTC
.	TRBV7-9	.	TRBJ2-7	CASSPQGGVEQYF	TGTGCCAGCAGCCCCCAAGGCGGGGTCGAGCAGTACTTC
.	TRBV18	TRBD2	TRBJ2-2	CASSPVLAYTGELFF	TGTGCCAGCTCACCAGTACTAGCGTACACCGGGGAGCTGTTTTTT
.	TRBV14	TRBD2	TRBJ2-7	CASRLTSGSSYEQYF	TGTGCCAGCAGATTAACTAGCGGGAGCTCCTACGAGCAGTACTTC
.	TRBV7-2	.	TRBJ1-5	CASSLGGAGNQPQHF	TGTGCCAGCAGCTTGGGGGGCGCTGGCAATCAGCCCCAGCATTTT
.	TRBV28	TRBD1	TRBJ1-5	CASSVRDRDNQPQHF	TGTGCCAGCAGTGTGAGGGACAGGGACAATCAGCCCCAGCATTTT
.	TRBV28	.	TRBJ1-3	CASSWAPFIGSGNTIYF	TGTGCCAGCAGTTGGGCCCCTTTTATAGGGAGTGGAAACACCATATATTTT
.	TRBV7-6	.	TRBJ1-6	CASSPPVPHNSPLHF	TGTGCCAGCAGCCCCCCGGTGCCCCACAATTCACCCCTCCACTTT
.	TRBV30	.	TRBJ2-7	CAWSSAGRLEQYF	TGTGCCTGGAGTTCCGCAGGGAGGCTCGAGCAGTACTTC
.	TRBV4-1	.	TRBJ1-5	CASSQIRAQNQPQHF	TGCGCCAGCAGCCAAATCCGGGCCCAGAATCAGCCCCAGCATTTT
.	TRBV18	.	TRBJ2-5	CASSPGGSETQYF	TGTGCCAGCTCACCCGGAGGATCGGAGACCCAGTACTTC
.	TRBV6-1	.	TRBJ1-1	CASSGLVGGRAFF	TGTGCCAGCAGTGGCCTGGTAGGGGGGCGGGCTTTCTTT
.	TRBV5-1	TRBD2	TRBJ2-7	CASSSSGTSGRAMSYEQYF	TGCGCCAGCAGCTCCTCCGGGACTAGCGGGAGGGCCATGTCCTACGAGCAGTACTTC
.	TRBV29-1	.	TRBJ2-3	CSVEEAGDTQYF	TGCAGCGTTGAAGAAGCAGGCGATACGCAGTATTTT
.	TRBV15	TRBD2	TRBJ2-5	CATSSGGETQYF	TGTGCCACCAGTTCGGGGGGTGAGACCCAGTACTTC
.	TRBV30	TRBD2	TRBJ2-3	CAWSPREGRQYF	TGTGCCTGGTCTCCCCGGGAGGGAAGGCAGTATTTT
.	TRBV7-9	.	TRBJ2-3	CASSPLADTQYF	TGTGCCAGCAGCCCACTGGCAGATACGCAGTATTTT
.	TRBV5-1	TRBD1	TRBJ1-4	CASGSGQGYGEKLFF	TGCGCCAGTGGGTCGGGACAGGGCTACGGTGAAAAACTGTTTTTT
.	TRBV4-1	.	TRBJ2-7	CASSQTTALSSYEQYF	TGCGCCAGCAGCCAGACGACAGCCTTAAGCTCCTACGAGCAGTACTTC
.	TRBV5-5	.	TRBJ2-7	CASSSTRWEQGPEQYF	TGTGCCAGCAGCTCAACCCGCTGGGAACAGGGACCCGAGCAGTACTTC
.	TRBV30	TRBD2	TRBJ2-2	CAWSELAGVTGELFF	TGTGCCTGGAGTGAACTAGCGGGAGTTACCGGGGAGCTGTTTTTT
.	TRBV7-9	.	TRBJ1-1	CASSLISGNTEAFF	TGTGCCAGCAGCTTAATATCTGGGAACACTGAAGCTTTCTTT
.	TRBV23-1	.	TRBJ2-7	CASPTQAVRENPSYEQYF	TGCGCCAGCCCAACCCAGGCTGTCCGGGAAAATCCCTCCTACGAGCAGTACTTC
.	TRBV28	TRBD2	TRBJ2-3	CASSTGLAGVVTQYF	TGTGCCAGCAGTACGGGACTAGCGGGAGTGGTTACGCAGTATTTT
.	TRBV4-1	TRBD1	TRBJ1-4	CASSQNRGGDEKLFF	TGCGCCAGCAGCCAGAACAGGGGGGGGGATGAAAAACTGTTTTTT
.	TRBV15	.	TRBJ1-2	CATSRDRGENYGYTF	TGTGCCACCAGCAGAGATCGGGGGGAAAACTATGGCTACACCTTC
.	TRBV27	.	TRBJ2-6	CASSFWVLAGANVLTF	TGTGCCAGCAGTTTTTGGGTTCTCGCCGGGGCCAACGTCCTGACTTTC
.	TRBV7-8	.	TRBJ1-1	CASSLVSLNTEAFF	TGTGCCAGCAGCTTAGTTAGCTTGAACACTGAAGCTTTCTTT
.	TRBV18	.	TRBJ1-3	CASSPEGNTIYF	TGTGCCAGCTCACCGGAGGGAAACACTATATATTTT
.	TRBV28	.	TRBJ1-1	CASLPSRGLWTEAFF	TGTGCCAGCCTCCCTAGCCGGGGGCTCTGGACTGAAGCTTTCTTT
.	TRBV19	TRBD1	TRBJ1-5	CASSMTGVSNQPQHF	TGTGCCAGTAGTATGACAGGGGTTAGCAATCAGCCCCAGCATTTT
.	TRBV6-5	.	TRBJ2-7	CASTSPGGGYEQYF	TGTGCCAGCACCTCCCCCGGAGGGGGCTACGAGCAGTACTTC
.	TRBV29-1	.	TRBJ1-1	CSARESLSTEAFF	TGCAGCGCAAGGGAGAGTTTGAGCACTGAAGCTTTCTTT
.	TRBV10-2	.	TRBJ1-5	CASSMLERGAAQHF	TGCGCCAGCAGTATGCTCGAGCGCGGAGCGGCCCAGCATTTT
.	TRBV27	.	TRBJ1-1	CASSNTRNTEAFF	TGTGCCAGCAGTAATACACGGAACACTGAAGCTTTCTTT
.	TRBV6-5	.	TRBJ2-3	CASSSLQGLTDTQYF	TGTGCCAGCAGTTCGTTACAGGGACTCACAGATACGCAGTATTTT
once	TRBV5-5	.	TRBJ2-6	CASSYGVGLSSGANVLTF	TGTGCCAGCAGCTATGGGGTTGGCCTGAGCTCTGGGGCCAACGTCCTGACTTTC
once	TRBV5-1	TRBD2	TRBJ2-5	CASSLVPAGQETQYF	TGCGCCAGCAGCTTGGTGCCAGCGGGGCAAGAGACCCAGTACTTC
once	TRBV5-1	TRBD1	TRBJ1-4	CASAGGPSNEKLFF	TGCGCCAGCGCAGGGGGGCCATCTAATGAAAAACTGTTTTTT
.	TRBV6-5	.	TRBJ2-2	CASVPRLGPGELFF	TGTGCCAGCGTCCCGCGCCTCGGCCCCGGGGAGCTGTTTTTT
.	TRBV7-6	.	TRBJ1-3	CASSSTVGGNTIYF	TGTGCCAGCAGCTCGACAGTGGGAGGAAACACCATATATTTT